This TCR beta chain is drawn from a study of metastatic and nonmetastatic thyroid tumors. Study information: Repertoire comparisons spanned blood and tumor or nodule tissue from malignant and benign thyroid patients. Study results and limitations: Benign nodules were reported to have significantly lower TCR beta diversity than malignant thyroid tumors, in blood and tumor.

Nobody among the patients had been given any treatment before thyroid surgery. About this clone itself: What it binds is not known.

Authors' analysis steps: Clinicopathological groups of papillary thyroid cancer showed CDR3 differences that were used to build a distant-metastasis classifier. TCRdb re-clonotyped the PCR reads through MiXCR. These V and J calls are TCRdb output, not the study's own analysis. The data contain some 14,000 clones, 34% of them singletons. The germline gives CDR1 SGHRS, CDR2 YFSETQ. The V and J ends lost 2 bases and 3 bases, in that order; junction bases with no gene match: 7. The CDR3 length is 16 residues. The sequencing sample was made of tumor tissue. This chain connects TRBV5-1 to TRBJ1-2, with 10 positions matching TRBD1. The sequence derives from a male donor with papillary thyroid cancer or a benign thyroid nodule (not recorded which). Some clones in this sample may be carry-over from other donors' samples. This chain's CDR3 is CASSFPATGGHYGYTF. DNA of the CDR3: TGCGCCAGCAGCTTTCCCGCGACAGGGGGCCACTATGGCTACACCTTC. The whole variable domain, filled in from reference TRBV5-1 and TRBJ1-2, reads KAGVTQTPRYLIKTRGQQVTLSCSPISGHRSVSWYQQTPGQGLQFLFEYFSETQRNKGNFPGRFSGRQFSNSRSEMNVSTLELGDSALYLCASSFPATGGHYGYTFGSGTRLTVV.